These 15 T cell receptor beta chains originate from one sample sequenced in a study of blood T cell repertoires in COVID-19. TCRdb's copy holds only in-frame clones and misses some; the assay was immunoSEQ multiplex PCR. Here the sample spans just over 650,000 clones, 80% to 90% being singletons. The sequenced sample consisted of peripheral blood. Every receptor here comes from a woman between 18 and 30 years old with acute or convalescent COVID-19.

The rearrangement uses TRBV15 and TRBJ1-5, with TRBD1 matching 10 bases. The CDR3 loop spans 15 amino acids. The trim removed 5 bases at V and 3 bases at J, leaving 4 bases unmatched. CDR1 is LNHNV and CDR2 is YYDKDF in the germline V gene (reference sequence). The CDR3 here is CATSGGQGHNQPQHF. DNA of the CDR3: TGTGCCACCAGCGGGGGACAGGGGCACAATCAGCCCCAGCATTTT.

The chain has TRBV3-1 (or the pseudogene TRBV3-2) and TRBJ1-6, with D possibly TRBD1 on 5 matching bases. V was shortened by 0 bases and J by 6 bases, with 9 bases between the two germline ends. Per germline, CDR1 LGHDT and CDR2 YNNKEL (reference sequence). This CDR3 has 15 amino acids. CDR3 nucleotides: TGTGCCAGCAGCCAAGATGGGGGGTTTAATTCACCCCTCCACTTT. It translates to CASSQDGGFNSPLHF.

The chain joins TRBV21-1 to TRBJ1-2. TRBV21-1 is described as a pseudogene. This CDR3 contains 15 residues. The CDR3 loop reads CASSPLDTLAYGYTF. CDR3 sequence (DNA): TGTGCCAGCAGTCCTCTTGATACCCTAGCTTATGGCTACACCTTC.

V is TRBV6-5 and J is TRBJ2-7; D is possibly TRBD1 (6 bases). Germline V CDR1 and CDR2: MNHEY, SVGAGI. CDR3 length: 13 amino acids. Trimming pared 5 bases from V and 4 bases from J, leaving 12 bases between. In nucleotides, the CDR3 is TGTGCCAGCAGTAATGGGGGCCTGTACGAGCAGTACTTC. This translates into CASSNGGLYEQYF.

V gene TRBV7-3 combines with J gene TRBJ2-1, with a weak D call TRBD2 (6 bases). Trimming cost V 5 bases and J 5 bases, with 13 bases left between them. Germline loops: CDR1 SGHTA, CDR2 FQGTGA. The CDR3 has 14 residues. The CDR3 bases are TGTGCCAGCAGCCGCCGGGACTTCCACAATGAGCAGTTCTTC. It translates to CASSRRDFHNEQFF.

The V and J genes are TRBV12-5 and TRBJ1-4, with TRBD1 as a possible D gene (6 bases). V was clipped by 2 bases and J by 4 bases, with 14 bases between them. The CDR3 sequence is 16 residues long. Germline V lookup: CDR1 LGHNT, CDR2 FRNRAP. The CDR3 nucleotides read TGTGCTAGTGGTTTGAGTCGACAGGCCCTTAATGAAAAACTGTTTTTT. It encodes CASGLSRQALNEKLFF.

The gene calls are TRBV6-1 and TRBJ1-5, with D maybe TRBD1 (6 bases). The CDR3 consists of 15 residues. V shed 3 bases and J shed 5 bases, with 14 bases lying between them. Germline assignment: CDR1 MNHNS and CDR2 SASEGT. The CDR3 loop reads CASSDVGQIYQPQHF. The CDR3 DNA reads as TGTGCCAGCAGTGACGTTGGACAGATCTATCAGCCCCAGCATTTT.

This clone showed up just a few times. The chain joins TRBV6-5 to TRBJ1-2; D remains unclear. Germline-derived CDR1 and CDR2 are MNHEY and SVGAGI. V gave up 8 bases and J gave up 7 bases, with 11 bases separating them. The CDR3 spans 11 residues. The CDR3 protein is CASPRGTGYTF. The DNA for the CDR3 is TGTGCCAGCCCTCGGGGTACTGGCTACACCTTC.

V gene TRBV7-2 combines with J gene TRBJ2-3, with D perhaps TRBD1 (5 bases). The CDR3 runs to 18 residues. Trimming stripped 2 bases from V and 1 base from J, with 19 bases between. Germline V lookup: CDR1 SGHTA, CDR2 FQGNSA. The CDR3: CASSLSRARQWGTDTQYF. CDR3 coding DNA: TGTGCCAGCAGCTTATCTCGGGCCCGACAGTGGGGCACAGATACGCAGTATTTT.

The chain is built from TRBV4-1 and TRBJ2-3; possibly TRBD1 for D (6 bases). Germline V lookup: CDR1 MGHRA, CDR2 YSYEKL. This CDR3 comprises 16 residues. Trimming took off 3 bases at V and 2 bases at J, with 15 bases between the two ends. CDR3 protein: CASSQSTGPLTDTQYF. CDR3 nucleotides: TGCGCCAGCAGCCAGTCCACAGGGCCTCTCACAGATACGCAGTATTTT.

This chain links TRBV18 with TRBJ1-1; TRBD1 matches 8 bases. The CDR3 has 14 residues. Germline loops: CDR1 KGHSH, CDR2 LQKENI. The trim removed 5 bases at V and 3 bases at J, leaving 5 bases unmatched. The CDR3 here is CASSVSTGDTEAFF. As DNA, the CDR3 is TGTGCCAGCTCAGTCTCGACAGGGGACACTGAAGCTTTCTTT.

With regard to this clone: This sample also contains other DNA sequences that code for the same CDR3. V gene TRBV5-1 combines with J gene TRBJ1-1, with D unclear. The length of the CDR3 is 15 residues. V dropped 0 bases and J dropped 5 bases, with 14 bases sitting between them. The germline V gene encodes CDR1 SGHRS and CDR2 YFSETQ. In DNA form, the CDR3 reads TGCGCCAGCAGCTTGGCCCCAAGCGGGAATACTGAAGCTTTCTTT. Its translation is CASSLAPSGNTEAFF.

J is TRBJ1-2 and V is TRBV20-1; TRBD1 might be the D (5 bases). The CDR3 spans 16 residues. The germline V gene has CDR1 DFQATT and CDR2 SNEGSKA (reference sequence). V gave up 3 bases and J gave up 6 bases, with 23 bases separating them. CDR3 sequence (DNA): TGCAGTGCTAGTCAATCCCGGGTCCGGAGGGACGATGGCTACACCTTC. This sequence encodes CSASQSRVRRDDGYTF.

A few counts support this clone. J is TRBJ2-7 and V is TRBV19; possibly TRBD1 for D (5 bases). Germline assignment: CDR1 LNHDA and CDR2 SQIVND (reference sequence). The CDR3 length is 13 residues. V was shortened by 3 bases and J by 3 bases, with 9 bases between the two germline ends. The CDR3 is CASSMHRSYEQYF. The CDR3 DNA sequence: TGTGCCAGTAGTATGCACAGGAGCTACGAGCAGTACTTC. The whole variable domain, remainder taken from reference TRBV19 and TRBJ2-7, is DGGITQSPKYLFRKEGQNVTLSCEQNLNHDAMYWYRQDPGQGLRLIYYSQIVNDFQKGDIAEGYSVSREKKESFPLTVTSAQKNPTAFYLCASSMHRSYEQYFGPGTRLTVT.

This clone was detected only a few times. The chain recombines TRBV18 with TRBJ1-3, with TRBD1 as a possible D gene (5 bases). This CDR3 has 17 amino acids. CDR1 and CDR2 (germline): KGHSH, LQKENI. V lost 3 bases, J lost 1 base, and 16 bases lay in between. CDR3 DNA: TGTGCCAGCTCACCTCCACGGGGGGGATTATCTGGAAACACCATATATTTT. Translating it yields CASSPPRGGLSGNTIYF. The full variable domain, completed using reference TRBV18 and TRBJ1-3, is NAGVMQNPRHLVRRRGQEARLRCSPMKGHSHVYWYRQLPEEGLKFMVYLQKENIIDESGMPKERFSAEFPKEGPSILRIQQVVRGDSAAYFCASSPPRGGLSGNTIYFGEGSWLTVV.